Listed below are T cell receptor beta chains from one sample, sequenced in a study of cytomegalovirus exposure and HLA in healthy donors. Assay used: immunoSEQ multiplex PCR; TCRdb lists only in-frame clones, some missing. The top ten clones hold around 4.1% of a sample with some 170,000 clones, about four fifths of them seen once. Sequencing was carried out using PBMCs. The receptors here all came from a man aged 45-65 years in good health and CMV-seropositive. Both conserved end residues are part of each CDR3. Only part of the rows carry a size: once, few, many, or a class if the clone is expanded.

size | V | CDR3
NA | TRBV7-2 | CASSLAGLAGSFYEQYF
NA | TRBV7-8 | CASSLAGQGGQPQHF
NA | TRBV30 | CAWRVSGASGEQFF
NA | TRBV28 | CASSLPGQGVIYNEQFF
NA | TRBV5-4 | CASSRQGGWPPLHF
once | TRBV7-9 | CASSLSRGGYNEQFF
NA | TRBV5-1 | CASSETAPEETQYF
few | TRBV7-8 | CASSLVGGYEQYF
NA | TRBV6-1 | CASSSQGAQETQYF
NA | TRBV5-6 | CASSLDRAASTDTQYF
NA | TRBV9 | CASSVGGLAEETQYF
few | TRBV27 | CASSFAEMFNEKLFF
NA | TRBV4-2 | CASNLAGANEQFF
NA | TRBV10-2 | CASSDSVRTSLPGEQFF
few | TRBV7-9 | CASSLGGDYEQYF
NA | TRBV2 | CASSADRGYNEQFF
NA | TRBV10-3 | CAISDRDRALDEQYF
NA | TRBV7-6 | CASSFRLAGEGDTQYF
few | TRBV7-2 | CASSGFREKLFF
NA | TRBV4-2 | CASRHRDTYSPLHF
NA | TRBV10-3 | CAIFRQGAGNTIYF
once | TRBV5-1 | CASSLGQQNYNSPLHF
few | TRBV4-3 | CASSQEGQANTEAFF
once | TRBV15 | CATSSELATNEKLFF
NA | TRBV5-5 | CASSLDISQPQHF
NA | TRBV7-2 | CASSLRQGIEKLFF
few | TRBV30 | CAWSTGLAGTYYNEQFF
NA | TRBV4-3 | CASSQVERGERPYEQYF
NA | TRBV30 | CAWSPTASSGANVLTF
once | TRBV5-6 | CASSWGQGEDTQYF
NA | TRBV5-1 | CASSLQLGGGTGELFF
NA | TRBV19 | CASSIEGTGQETQYF